The 21 T cell receptor beta chains below were found in one sample sequenced in a study of beta chain features in type 1 diabetes. Of the isolated RNA, all was reverse transcribed, and so the sequenced material was expressed TCRB transcripts. The assay was immunoSEQ multiplex PCR, and TCRdb's table has in-frame clones only and misses some. The top ten hold 0.02% to 0.03% of the sample, which has 900,000 or so clones, about a sixth seen once. The sequencing sample was made of naive CD4+ T cells from blood. These receptors were taken from a woman aged 18-29 years in good health.

The chain uses TRBV9 and TRBJ2-1; 9 positions agree with TRBD1. This CDR3 has 20 amino acids. The ends lost 1 base at V and 8 bases at J; junction bases unmatched: 22. Per the germline V gene, CDR1 is SGDLS and CDR2 is YYNGEE. The CDR3: CASSVKVGTGRGSASDEQFF. The CDR3, as DNA: TGTGCCAGCAGCGTAAAGGTCGGGACAGGGCGCGGGAGTGCTAGTGATGAGCAGTTCTTC.

Turning to this clone: Additional DNA sequences in this sample encode the identical CDR3. The gene calls are TRBV10-3 and TRBJ1-5; no clear D. The CDR3 loop spans 14 amino acids. The ends were cut back, 4 bases at V and 0 bases at J, with 7 bases in the middle. The V gene's germline CDR1 is ENHRY and CDR2 SYGVKD. The CDR3 nucleotides are TGTGCCATCAGTGTAGACTTTAGCAATCAGCCCCAGCATTTT. Translating gives CAISVDFSNQPQHF.

This clone was detected a few times. The genes are TRBV6-6 and TRBJ1-4; TRBD1 matches 7 bases. The CDR3 sequence is 15 residues long. V lost 6 bases and J lost 8; bases outside the gene matches: 12. Looked up from germline, CDR1 is MNHNY and CDR2 is SVGAGI (reference sequence). CDR3 in amino acids: CASRSLDRVGEKLFF. The CDR3 DNA follows: TGTGCCAGCAGGTCGCTCGACAGGGTCGGGGAAAAACTGTTTTTT.

J is TRBJ1-2 and V is TRBV5-4; D ambiguous. CDR1 is SGHNT, CDR2 YYREEE, per germline (reference sequence). The V gene lost 0 bases and the J gene lost 0 bases, with 9 bases spanning the gap. This CDR3 has 15 residues. In DNA form, the CDR3 reads TGTGCCAGCAGCTTGGAACGGCCAGCTAACTATGGCTACACCTTC. Translation gives CASSLERPANYGYTF. The full variable domain, completed using reference TRBV5-4 and TRBJ1-2, is ETGVTQSPTHLIKTRGQQVTLRCSSQSGHNTVSWYQQALGQGPQFIFQYYREEENGRGNFPPRFSGLQFPNYSSELNVNALELDDSALYLCASSLERPANYGYTFGSGTRLTVV.

The rearrangement links TRBV15 to TRBJ1-5; the D gene is possibly TRBD1 (6 bases). The CDR3 runs to 19 residues. Per the germline V gene, CDR1 is LNHNV and CDR2 is YYDKDF (reference sequence). Trimming removed 0 bases at V and 4 bases at J, with 22 bases between. CDR3 in amino acids: CATSRDFRQGFVGNQPQHF. The CDR3, as DNA: TGTGCCACCAGCAGAGATTTTCGGCAGGGGTTCGTGGGTAATCAGCCCCAGCATTTT.

The chain is built from TRBV28 and TRBJ2-3; D may be TRBD1 or TRBD2 (5 bases each). V was trimmed by 3 bases and J by 8 bases, leaving 9 bases between them. CDR1 is MDHEN, CDR2 SYDVKM, per germline. This CDR3 has 12 amino acids. CDR3: CASSLGPRTQYF. CDR3 coding DNA: TGTGCCAGCAGTTTGGGACCTCGTACGCAGTATTTT.

The table lists this clone with a count of one. This rearrangement joins TRBV28 to TRBJ2-1; no clear D gene. The CDR3 length is 12 residues. In germline, CDR1 is MDHEN, CDR2 SYDVKM. With 7 bases removed from V and 0 bases from J, the gap between germline ends came to 4 bases. The CDR3 is CASTNSYNEQFF. DNA of the CDR3: TGTGCCAGCACCAACTCCTACAATGAGCAGTTCTTC.

This clone was recorded a few times. CDR3 sequence reads: CASSLDPKTLQETQYF. The CDR3 DNA reads as TGCGCCAGCAGCTTGGACCCCAAAACCCTCCAAGAGACCCAGTACTTC. The rearrangement joins TRBV5-1 to TRBJ2-5, with D hard to call. This CDR3 has 16 amino acids. Trimming left V 0 bases short and J 1 base short, with 13 bases between. Germline assignment: CDR1 SGHRS and CDR2 YFSETQ.

CDR3 sequence (DNA): TGTGCCAGCTCACCAGGTTTCAGCCGATACGAGCAGTACTTC. Its translation: CASSPGFSRYEQYF. The chain employs TRBV18 and TRBJ2-7; D unresolved. CDR1 and CDR2 from the germline V gene are KGHSH and LQKENI. The V end was cut by 2 bases, the J end by 4 bases, with 12 bases between. The CDR3 is 14 amino acids.

The V gene is TRBV7-9, the J gene TRBJ2-2; D not certain. The germline gives CDR1 SEHNR, CDR2 FQNEAQ (reference sequence). Trimming left V 1 base short and J 7 bases short, with 4 bases between. There are 12 residues in the CDR3. CDR3 coding DNA: TGTGCCAGCAGCTTAGAAATCGGGGAGCTGTTTTTT. Translating gives CASSLEIGELFF.

A few counts support this clone. The chain has TRBV18 and TRBJ2-1, with a tentative D call TRBD1 (6 bases). Germline V gene lookup returns CDR1 KGHSH and CDR2 LQKENI. V lost 2 bases and J lost 0, with 14 bases in between. This CDR3 contains 17 residues. The CDR3 DNA reads TGTGCCAGCTCACCAAACTACAGGGTTGGCTCCTACAATGAGCAGTTCTTC. As protein: CASSPNYRVGSYNEQFF.

The genes are TRBV6-5 and TRBJ1-2, with 7 bases aligning to TRBD1. V lost 3 bases, J lost 0 bases, and 4 bases stayed unmatched. This CDR3 is 15 amino acids long. From germline, CDR1 is MNHEY and CDR2 SVGAGI. CDR3 DNA sequence: TGTGCCAGCAGTTATTTGGACAGGACTAACTATGGCTACACCTTC. Protein sequence: CASSYLDRTNYGYTF.

V gene TRBV25-1 combines with J gene TRBJ2-1; D call uncertain. Germline-derived CDR1 and CDR2 are MGHDK and SYGVNS. V was pared by 5 bases and J by 4 bases, with 15 bases between. The CDR3 has 15 amino acids. CDR3 nucleotides: TGTGCCAGCAGTCCTCTAAGCGCGACTTACAATGAGCAGTTCTTC. Translation: CASSPLSATYNEQFF.

The CDR3 DNA reads as TGTGCCAGCAGCGTAGCCGCTAGCTATGCCAATGAGCAGTTCTTC. Protein product: CASSVAASYANEQFF. The chain links TRBV9 to TRBJ2-1; D is possibly TRBD2 (5 bases). The germline V and J ends were trimmed by 0 bases and 6 bases, with 13 bases remaining between them. CDR3 length: 15 residues. Germline CDR1 is SGDLS and CDR2 is YYNGEE.

This clone has only a few counts. Written as DNA, the CDR3 is TGCAGCGCGACGACGGTGAAAGAGACCCAGTACTTC. It encodes CSATTVKETQYF. This chain uses TRBV29-1 with TRBJ2-5; D is undetermined. From germline, CDR1 is SQVTM and CDR2 ANQGSEA. The V end was cut by 7 bases, the J end by 3 bases, with 12 bases between. The CDR3 contains 12 residues.

The J gene is TRBJ1-2, the V gene TRBV4-3; unclear D gene. Per the germline V gene, CDR1 is LGHNA and CDR2 is YSLEER. The CDR3 is 14 residues long. V was shortened by 1 base and J by 2 bases, with 8 bases between the two germline ends. CDR3 in DNA: TGCGCCAGCAGCCAAGTCTACGGGAACTATGGCTACACCTTC. It is translated as CASSQVYGNYGYTF.

This clone was observed a handful of times. The rearrangement links TRBV6-6 to TRBJ2-5; D might be TRBD1 (6 bases). CDR3 length equals 12 residues. The germline V gene encodes CDR1 MNHNY and CDR2 SVGAGI (reference sequence). V lost 10 bases to trimming and J lost 2 bases, with 11 bases between them. The CDR3 reads CAIGQTQETQYF. The CDR3 nucleotides are TGTGCCATAGGACAGACACAAGAGACCCAGTACTTC.

This clone came up a few times. The chain has TRBV18 and TRBJ2-7; unclear D gene. Germline assignment: CDR1 KGHSH and CDR2 LQKENI. Trimming shortened V by 1 base and J by 3 bases, and 10 bases separated the two germline ends. The CDR3 runs 14 residues. CDR3 bases: TGTGCCAGCTCACCACGGAGTGAGAACTACGAGCAGTACTTC. Translated, it gives CASSPRSENYEQYF.

This chain connects TRBV7-9 to TRBJ1-1; D perhaps matches TRBD1 (6 bases). Germline CDR1 is SEHNR and CDR2 is FQNEAQ (reference sequence). Trimming took 6 bases from V and 4 from J, leaving 12 bases between them. The CDR3 runs to 13 residues. CDR3 region: CASRTAGVTEAFF. The CDR3 coding sequence is TGTGCCAGCAGGACGGCAGGGGTCACTGAAGCTTTCTTT.

This chain's CDR3 is CASSGTVNTEAFF. In DNA, the CDR3 is TGTGCCAGCTCTGGGACAGTGAACACTGAAGCTTTCTTT. This chain links TRBV6-6 with TRBJ1-1; 7 nucleotides agree with TRBD1. The V and J ends lost 8 bases and 0 bases, in that order; junction bases with no gene match: 3. The CDR3 has 13 residues. Germline lookup yields CDR1 MNHNY and CDR2 SVGAGI (reference sequence).

V is TRBV6-6 and J is TRBJ2-1; D unresolved. Germline V gives CDR1 MNHNY, CDR2 SVGAGI (reference sequence). CDR3 size: 15 residues. V gave up 0 bases and J gave up 4 bases, with 10 bases separating them. CDR3 DNA sequence: TGTGCCAGCAGTTACTCGGGTGCAGGTTACAATGAGCAGTTCTTC. This gives the protein CASSYSGAGYNEQFF.